These 26 T cell receptor beta chains share one sample of origin, sequenced in a study of vaccination and CD4 T cells after COVID-19. Sequence data for DNA of cultured CD4+ T cells were generated by the Oncomine TCR Beta short-read assay. From the PCR reads, TCRdb called clonotypes with MiXCR, one entry per CDR3 protein. The table records 9,500 to 15,000 distinct CDR3 sequences, about 45% of them present only once. As for treatment: 10-day PBMC culture with coronavirus spike peptide pools or control peptides (ViraFEST assay). These receptors have no identified antigens. The sequencing sample was made of CD4+ T cells from blood, cultured in vitro. The receptors here all came from a human donor who had recovered from COVID-19.

The V gene is TRBV5-5, the J gene TRBJ2-2, with unresolved D. V was trimmed by 2 bases and J by 5 bases, leaving 16 bases between them. In germline, CDR1 is SGHKS, CDR2 YYEKEE (reference sequence). The CDR3 totals 16 residues. The CDR3 loop is CASSFGVGPSTGELFF. DNA for the CDR3: TGTGCCAGCAGCTTTGGGGTAGGGCCCTCAACCGGGGAGCTGTTTTTT.

This clonotype has just one count. J is TRBJ1-1 and V is TRBV7-3; D unresolved. The ends were cut back, 5 bases at V and 5 bases at J, with 12 bases in the middle. The CDR3 covers 13 residues. Germline-derived CDR1 and CDR2 are SGHTA and FQGTGA. CDR3 DNA: TGTGCCAGCAGCCCTCCCCCGTTTACTGAAGCTTTCTTT. Its translation is CASSPPPFTEAFF. Supplemented by reference TRBV7-3 and TRBJ1-1, the full variable domain reads GAGVSQTPSNKVTEKGKYVELRCDPISGHTALYWYRQSLGQGPEFLIYFQGTGAADDSGLPNDRFFAVRPEGSVSTLKIQRTERGDSAVYLCASSPPPFTEAFFGQGTRLTVV.

The chain is built from TRBV7-9 and TRBJ1-1; D not certain. CDR1 and CDR2 (germline): SEHNR, FQNEAQ (reference sequence). The CDR3 has 13 residues. V was trimmed by 1 base and J by 0 bases, leaving 3 bases between them. CDR3: CASSLDMNTEAFF. The CDR3 DNA is TGTGCCAGCAGCTTAGACATGAACACTGAAGCTTTCTTT.

The chain joins TRBV10-2 to TRBJ1-1; D might be TRBD1 (5 bases). Germline-derived CDR1 and CDR2 are WSHSY and SAAADI. Trimming cost V 6 bases and J 1 base, with 12 bases left between them. The CDR3 sequence is 14 residues long. This CDR3 is CASRAGPSNTEAFF. DNA for the CDR3: TGCGCCAGCAGAGCGGGACCGTCGAACACTGAAGCTTTCTTT.

The chain is built from TRBV11-2 and TRBJ2-7; possibly TRBD1 for D (5 bases). V was cut by 5 bases and J by 4 bases, with 9 bases left in between. The germline gives CDR1 SGHAT, CDR2 FQNNGV. The CDR3 sequence is 12 residues long. Here the CDR3 reads CASSRTLYEQYF. The CDR3 coding sequence is TGTGCCAGCAGCCGGACATTGTACGAGCAGTACTTC.

This clonotype showed up just a few times. The J gene is TRBJ1-3, the V gene TRBV7-6; D not resolved. Germline assignment: CDR1 SGHVS and CDR2 FNYEAQ. Deletions cut 4 bases from V and 0 bases from J, with 19 bases between. The CDR3 contains 18 residues. The CDR3, as DNA: TGTGCCAGCAGCTCCACCAGTACCGGTGGGGTCTCTGGAAACACCATATATTTT. Its protein product is CASSSTSTGGVSGNTIYF.

The chain uses TRBV20-1 and TRBJ2-1; TRBD1 matches at 8 bases. Germline CDR1 DFQATT, CDR2 SNEGSKA (reference sequence). This CDR3 comprises 13 residues. Germline trimming cut 5 bases from V and 4 bases from J; bases unmatched to any gene: 4. The DNA of the CDR3 is TGCAGTGCTCTAGGGACAGGTTACAATGAGCAGTTCTTC. This translates into CSALGTGYNEQFF.

There are a few counts of this clonotype. The rearrangement uses TRBV7-8 and TRBJ2-7, with TRBD2 as a possible D gene (6 bases). V was cut by 2 bases and J by 5 bases, with 13 bases left in between. The CDR3 spans 14 residues. CDR1 is SGHVS, CDR2 FQNEAQ, per germline. The CDR3 spells CASSLSGVAHEQYF. The CDR3 region has the DNA TGTGCCAGCAGCTTATCGGGAGTCGCCCACGAGCAGTACTTC.

V and J are TRBV10-3 and TRBJ2-2, with D perhaps TRBD2 (6 bases). Trimming cost V 0 bases and J 3 bases, with 11 bases left between them. Germline CDR1 ENHRY, CDR2 SYGVKD. The CDR3 is 16 amino acids. The CDR3 here is CAISESGGYYTGELFF. CDR3 bases: TGTGCCATCAGTGAGTCCGGGGGTTATTACACCGGGGAGCTGTTTTTT.

This chain connects TRBV5-4 to TRBJ1-3; D is ambiguous. Trimming left V 5 bases short and J 3 bases short, with 6 bases between. The CDR3 is made up of 12 amino acids. Germline V gene data show CDR1 as SGHNT and CDR2 as YYREEE (reference sequence). The CDR3 DNA follows: TGTGCCAGCAGTGGGGATGGAAACACCATATATTTT. Translation: CASSGDGNTIYF.

The rearrangement links TRBV2 to TRBJ2-1; 7 bases are shared with TRBD2. This CDR3 has 13 amino acids. Unmatched junction bases numbered 9, after V lost 8 bases and J lost 8 bases. Germline CDR1 is SNHLY and CDR2 is FYNNEI. CDR3 bases: TGTGCCAGCTGGGGACTACTTAAGGATGAGCAGTTCTTC. Its translation is CASWGLLKDEQFF.

The chain employs TRBV10-3 and TRBJ2-3; 7 nucleotides match TRBD2. The CDR3 runs to 14 residues. Germline lookup yields CDR1 ENHRY and CDR2 SYGVKD. J gave up 1 base and V 2 bases, and 0 bases lay outside the gene matches. CDR3 DNA sequence: TGTGCCATCAGTGAGAGCGGGGGCACAGATACGCAGTATTTT. Translation: CAISESGGTDTQYF.

This clonotype is a singleton in its sample. This chain connects TRBV7-6 to TRBJ2-5, with 12 positions matching TRBD1. J was trimmed by 5 bases and V by 5 bases; bases with no gene match: 3. The CDR3 totals 14 residues. In germline, CDR1 is SGHVS, CDR2 FNYEAQ. The chain's CDR3 is CASSRDRGQETQYF. The CDR3 DNA sequence: TGTGCCAGCAGCAGGGACAGGGGGCAGGAGACCCAGTACTTC. The full variable domain, its missing parts supplied by reference TRBV7-6 and TRBJ2-5, is GAGVSQSPRYKVTKRGQDVALRCDPISGHVSLYWYRQALGQGPEFLTYFNYEAQQDKSGLPNDRFSAERPEGSISTLTIQRTEQRDSAMYRCASSRDRGQETQYFGPGTRLLVL.

The rearrangement links TRBV4-1 to TRBJ2-5, with D perhaps matching TRBD1 (5 bases). The CDR3 is 18 residues long. V lost 1 base to trimming and J lost 5 bases, with 23 bases between them. Germline V gene lookup returns CDR1 MGHRA and CDR2 YSYEKL. The CDR3 loop reads CASSQVSLGASSKETQYF. The CDR3, as DNA: TGCGCCAGCAGCCAAGTATCTCTAGGGGCCTCGTCGAAGGAGACCCAGTACTTC.

This chain connects TRBV30 to TRBJ2-3; the match to TRBD2 covers 10 bases. The trim removed 0 bases at V and 4 bases at J, leaving 7 bases unmatched. This CDR3 contains 16 residues. Germline CDR1 and CDR2: GTSNPN and SVGIG (reference sequence). CDR3 sequence reads: CAWSVRAGGVADTQYF. In DNA form, the CDR3 reads TGTGCCTGGAGTGTACGAGCGGGAGGGGTAGCAGATACGCAGTATTTT.

The chain carries TRBV4-1 and TRBJ2-5; 7 positions agree with TRBD2. Germline V gene data show CDR1 as MGHRA and CDR2 as YSYEKL. This CDR3 has 14 residues. With V trimmed by 8 bases and J by 5 bases, 11 bases remained unmatched. The CDR3 region has the DNA TGCGCCAGCCGGTTTCGGCGGGAGTCGGAGACCCAGTACTTC. Translating gives CASRFRRESETQYF.

There are a few counts of this clonotype. The V gene is TRBV20-1, the J gene TRBJ2-1, with D perhaps given as TRBD1 or TRBD2 (5 bases each). V dropped 3 bases and J dropped 0 bases, with 12 bases sitting between them. Looked up from germline, CDR1 is DFQATT and CDR2 is SNEGSKA (reference sequence). The CDR3 contains 15 residues. The CDR3 region is CSASRDLGSYNEQFF. CDR3 coding DNA: TGCAGTGCTAGCCGGGACCTCGGCTCCTACAATGAGCAGTTCTTC.

The gene calls are TRBV24-1 and TRBJ2-3; TRBD1 matches 8 bases. The V segment lost 0 bases and the J segment 4 bases; nucleotides outside the gene matches: 8. This CDR3 has 17 amino acids. The germline gives CDR1 KGHDR, CDR2 SFDVKD. DNA for the CDR3: TGTGCCACCAGTGATTTGCATGGGCAGGGGGCTGCAGATACGCAGTATTTT. This gives the protein CATSDLHGQGAADTQYF.

The chain uses TRBV23-1 and TRBJ2-4, with 12 bases that match TRBD2. TRBV23-1 belongs to the ORF category, with a function that is uncertain. The CDR3 is 14 residues long. The V and J ends lost 8 bases and 6 bases, in that order; junction bases with no gene match: 5. This CDR3 is CASRLAGGRNIQYF. Written as DNA, the CDR3 is TGCGCCAGCCGGCTAGCGGGAGGGCGAAACATTCAGTACTTC.

The rearrangement links TRBV7-9 to TRBJ2-7; 9 nucleotides align to TRBD1. In germline, CDR1 is SEHNR, CDR2 FQNEAQ (reference sequence). The junction had 4 bases not matched to a gene; V was cut back by 5 bases and J by 5 bases. This CDR3 comprises 13 residues. CDR3: CASSVGTGNEQYF. The CDR3 DNA sequence: TGTGCCAGCAGCGTAGGGACAGGGAACGAGCAGTACTTC.

The rearrangement uses TRBV6-1 and TRBJ1-4; 8 bases are shared with TRBD1. Germline CDR1 reads MNHNS; CDR2 reads SASEGT. With 8 bases clipped from V and 5 bases from J, the junction kept 10 bases outside the gene matches. The CDR3 consists of 15 residues. Here the CDR3 DNA reads TGTGCCAGCTCGATGACCGGGACAGGCAATGAAAAACTGTTTTTT. Translating it yields CASSMTGTGNEKLFF.

The chain joins TRBV18 to TRBJ1-5; D remains unclear. V was shortened by 3 bases and J by 7 bases, with 16 bases between the two germline ends. Germline V CDR1 and CDR2: KGHSH, LQKENI. The CDR3 loop spans 15 amino acids. CDR3 protein: CASSPTSQMNQPQHF. DNA for the CDR3: TGTGCCAGCTCACCTACGTCGCAGATGAACCAGCCCCAGCATTTT.

This clonotype is classed as medium-sized (0.01 to 0.1%). The chain links TRBV19 to TRBJ1-5; D might be TRBD1 (5 bases). Germline CDR1 reads LNHDA; CDR2 reads SQIVND (reference sequence). The CDR3 is 17 amino acids. Trimming left V 4 bases short and J 1 base short, with 17 bases between. This chain's CDR3 is CASSTGTGYHSNQPQHF. The DNA for the CDR3 is TGTGCCAGTAGTACAGGGACCGGGTACCACAGCAATCAGCCCCAGCATTTT.

This clonotype was counted between two and nine times. V usage is TRBV20-1 and J usage is TRBJ2-7; 9 bases are a match to TRBD1. The V gene end was trimmed by 5 bases and the J gene end by 2 bases; junction bases not matched to a gene: 4. The CDR3 length is 13 residues. CDR1 is DFQATT and CDR2 is SNEGSKA in the germline V gene (reference sequence). CDR3 in DNA: TGCAGTGCTCTCGGACAGGGGACCTACGAGCAGTACTTC. Translated: CSALGQGTYEQYF.

This clonotype was counted between two and nine times. The chain joins TRBV19 to TRBJ2-5, with D perhaps TRBD2 (6 bases). CDR1 and CDR2 from the germline V gene are LNHDA and SQIVND (reference sequence). CDR3 length equals 16 residues. The V and J ends lost 1 base and 2 bases respectively, with 14 bases between them. The CDR3 protein is CASSIAGGSGQETQYF. The DNA of the CDR3 is TGTGCCAGTAGTATAGCCGGGGGTAGTGGACAAGAGACCCAGTACTTC.

This clonotype came up a few times. This chain uses TRBV20-1 with TRBJ1-5; TRBD1 aligns across 10 bases. CDR3 size: 14 residues. Unmatched junction bases numbered 7, after V lost 5 bases and J lost 6 bases. Germline V gene sequence: CDR1 DFQATT, CDR2 SNEGSKA (reference sequence). The CDR3 spells CSAEDRGFGQPQHF. CDR3 sequence (DNA): TGCAGTGCTGAGGACAGGGGGTTTGGTCAGCCCCAGCATTTT.